Listed below are T cell receptor beta chains from one sample, sequenced in a study of T cell repertoires in cytomegalovirus infection. MiXCR, applied by TCRdb to the reads, yields one record per CDR3 protein. Found here are more than 250,000 distinct CDR3 sequences, roughly 25% of them singletons; the top ten hold about an eighth. Their recognized antigens are unknown. The sequencing here drew on cultured PBMCs, taken from culture after CMV antigen stimulation. These receptors were taken from a human donor in good health (CMV status not recorded). Some clones in this sample may be carry-over from other donors' samples. CDR3s include the opening cysteine and the closing phenylalanine or tryptophan. The order of the fields is clone size, D gene, J gene, V gene, CDR3 DNA, CDR3 protein. D genes are given only for firm matches. For some rows the clone size is stated as once, few or many, or as a class when expanded; others skip it.

clone_size: .; d_call: TRBD2; j_call: TRBJ2-4; v_call: TRBV28; cdr3_nt: TGTGCCAGCATCCCAAGGACTAGCTTAAATGTTCTAGCCAAAAACATTCAGTACTTC; cdr3_aa: CASIPRTSLNVLAKNIQYF
clone_size: few; d_call: .; j_call: TRBJ2-6; v_call: TRBV4-1; cdr3_nt: TGCGCCAGCAGCCAAGACCGGGACAGGGCCAACGTCCTGACTTTC; cdr3_aa: CASSQDRDRANVLTF
clone_size: many; d_call: .; j_call: TRBJ2-1; v_call: TRBV7-6; cdr3_nt: TGTGCCAGCAGCCTAAGGACGGTCCCCCCCTACAATGAGCAGTTCTTC; cdr3_aa: CASSLRTVPPYNEQFF
clone_size: .; d_call: .; j_call: TRBJ1-1; v_call: TRBV19; cdr3_nt: TGTGCCAGTAGTATGGGTAGGACACTGAGGTGGTACACTGAAGCTTTCTTT; cdr3_aa: CASSMGRTLRWYTEAFF
clone_size: .; d_call: .; j_call: TRBJ2-6; v_call: TRBV6-5; cdr3_nt: TGTGCCAGCAGTCCCCCGGGACGGATCTCTGGGGCCAACGTCCTGACTTTC; cdr3_aa: CASSPPGRISGANVLTF
clone_size: many; d_call: TRBD2; j_call: TRBJ2-1; v_call: TRBV10-3; cdr3_nt: TGTGCCATACCTCCGGGACTAGCGGGAGGGTATCGGTTCTTC; cdr3_aa: CAIPPGLAGGYRFF
clone_size: many; d_call: .; j_call: TRBJ2-2; v_call: TRBV12-3/TRBV12-4; cdr3_nt: TGTGCCAGCATTGTTCGGGGTGGACAGAACACCGGGGAGCTGTTTTTT; cdr3_aa: CASIVRGGQNTGELFF
clone_size: many; d_call: .; j_call: TRBJ1-2; v_call: TRBV7-8; cdr3_nt: TGTGCCAGCAGCTTAGGCCAGAACACCCTCATCTATGGCTACACCTTC; cdr3_aa: CASSLGQNTLIYGYTF
clone_size: .; d_call: .; j_call: TRBJ2-1; v_call: TRBV15; cdr3_nt: TGTGCCACCAGCAGTGTCCTCAGCGTACCCTACAATGAGCAGTTCTTC; cdr3_aa: CATSSVLSVPYNEQFF
clone_size: few; d_call: .; j_call: TRBJ2-1; v_call: TRBV28; cdr3_nt: TGTGCCAGCAGTTCTCTAGGTAAAGAGCAGTTCTTC; cdr3_aa: CASSSLGKEQFF
clone_size: few; d_call: .; j_call: TRBJ1-1; v_call: TRBV28; cdr3_nt: TGTGCCACCCTCTCCGGACAGCGGAGGACTGAAGCTTTCTTT; cdr3_aa: CATLSGQRRTEAFF
clone_size: many; d_call: .; j_call: TRBJ1-6; v_call: TRBV20-1; cdr3_nt: TGCAGTGCTATTAAAACGGGGGGGCGATCCTATAATTCACCCCTCCACTTT; cdr3_aa: CSAIKTGGRSYNSPLHF
clone_size: .; d_call: .; j_call: TRBJ1-5; v_call: TRBV12-3/TRBV12-4; cdr3_nt: TGTGCCAGCAGTTTGGGTATGGGCAATCAGCCCCAGCATTTT; cdr3_aa: CASSLGMGNQPQHF
clone_size: .; d_call: .; j_call: TRBJ2-1; v_call: TRBV11-2; cdr3_nt: TGTGCCAGCAGCTCCCCAGGTGCGGGTCTGGGGGAGCAGTTCTTC; cdr3_aa: CASSSPGAGLGEQFF
clone_size: few; d_call: TRBD2; j_call: TRBJ2-1; v_call: TRBV7-2; cdr3_nt: TGTGCCAGCAGTTTAAGCGGGGCCCGCTACAATGAGCAGTTCTTC; cdr3_aa: CASSLSGARYNEQFF
clone_size: .; d_call: .; j_call: TRBJ1-1; v_call: TRBV30; cdr3_nt: TGTGCCTGGAGTGTACCCCATGAAGCTTTCTTT; cdr3_aa: CAWSVPHEAFF
clone_size: .; d_call: .; j_call: TRBJ1-2; v_call: TRBV27; cdr3_nt: TGTGCCAGCAGTTTAAACCGATACTATGGCTACACCTTC; cdr3_aa: CASSLNRYYGYTF
clone_size: .; d_call: .; j_call: TRBJ2-7; v_call: TRBV19; cdr3_nt: TGTGCCAGTAGTATCACATATTCCTACGAGCAGTACTTC; cdr3_aa: CASSITYSYEQYF
clone_size: .; d_call: TRBD2; j_call: TRBJ2-1; v_call: TRBV7-3; cdr3_nt: TGTGCCAGCAGCTTAACGTTGGGACTAGTGGGAGCTAGTAGGAATGAGCAGTTCTTC; cdr3_aa: CASSLTLGLVGASRNEQFF
clone_size: .; d_call: TRBD1; j_call: TRBJ2-7; v_call: TRBV27; cdr3_nt: TGTGCCAGCCGGACAGGATACGAGCAGTACTTC; cdr3_aa: CASRTGYEQYF
clone_size: .; d_call: TRBD1; j_call: TRBJ1-4; v_call: TRBV27; cdr3_nt: TGTGCCAGCAGTCCCCGGACAGGGGGCGGGGAAAAACTGTTTTTT; cdr3_aa: CASSPRTGGGEKLFF
clone_size: .; d_call: .; j_call: TRBJ1-6; v_call: TRBV12-3/TRBV12-4; cdr3_nt: TGTGCCAGCAGTCCCCCCACGGGGAATTCACCCCTCCACTTT; cdr3_aa: CASSPPTGNSPLHF
clone_size: many; d_call: TRBD2; j_call: TRBJ2-1; v_call: TRBV5-5; cdr3_nt: TGTGCCAGCAGCTTGGACCCTAGCGGGAGGGTCTATGAGCAGTTCTTC; cdr3_aa: CASSLDPSGRVYEQFF
clone_size: .; d_call: TRBD1; j_call: TRBJ1-6; v_call: TRBV12-3/TRBV12-4; cdr3_nt: TGTGCCAGCAGTTTAGAACAGGGGGTTCTAAGGGCACCCCTCCACTTT; cdr3_aa: CASSLEQGVLRAPLHF
clone_size: .; d_call: .; j_call: TRBJ1-2; v_call: TRBV9; cdr3_nt: TGTGCCAGCAGTTGGGGGGTTAACTATGGCTACACCTTC; cdr3_aa: CASSWGVNYGYTF
clone_size: few; d_call: .; j_call: TRBJ2-5; v_call: TRBV5-1; cdr3_nt: TGCGCCAGCAGCTTGGGCCAGGGACTAGAGACCCAGTACTTC; cdr3_aa: CASSLGQGLETQYF
clone_size: .; d_call: .; j_call: TRBJ1-4; v_call: TRBV18; cdr3_nt: TGTGCCAGCTCACCACGGGACGGATCGAATGAAAAACTGTTTTTT; cdr3_aa: CASSPRDGSNEKLFF
clone_size: many; d_call: TRBD1; j_call: TRBJ2-1; v_call: TRBV5-1; cdr3_nt: TGCGCCAGCAGCTCGCCCATCCGGGACAGGGGGTCCTACAATGAGCAGTTCTTC; cdr3_aa: CASSSPIRDRGSYNEQFF
clone_size: many; d_call: TRBD2; j_call: TRBJ2-3; v_call: TRBV7-7; cdr3_nt: TGTGCCAGCAGCTTAGTAGCGGGAGATACGCAGTATTTT; cdr3_aa: CASSLVAGDTQYF
clone_size: .; d_call: .; j_call: TRBJ2-5; v_call: TRBV10-3; cdr3_nt: TGTGCCATCAGTGAGTTCCTCCGAGCGGTCATGGAGGAGACCCAGTACTTC; cdr3_aa: CAISEFLRAVMEETQYF
clone_size: .; d_call: .; j_call: TRBJ1-5; v_call: TRBV7-2; cdr3_nt: TGTGCCAGCAGCTTAGGGAAGGCAGGGGCCAATCAGCCCCAGCATTTT; cdr3_aa: CASSLGKAGANQPQHF
clone_size: once; d_call: .; j_call: TRBJ2-1; v_call: TRBV7-9; cdr3_nt: TGTGCCAGCAGCGCCGCCGTGGGCTACAATGAGCAGTTCTTC; cdr3_aa: CASSAAVGYNEQFF
clone_size: .; d_call: TRBD2; j_call: TRBJ2-3; v_call: TRBV28; cdr3_nt: TGTGCCACCTGGAAGGCGGGAGAAGAGACAGATACGCAGTATTTT; cdr3_aa: CATWKAGEETDTQYF
clone_size: .; d_call: .; j_call: TRBJ2-3; v_call: TRBV5-1; cdr3_nt: TGCGCCAGCTATGCGGGTTTCACAGATACGCAGTATTTT; cdr3_aa: CASYAGFTDTQYF
clone_size: .; d_call: .; j_call: TRBJ1-6; v_call: TRBV10-3; cdr3_nt: TGTGCCATGAGACGGGACACGAATTCACCCCTCCACTTT; cdr3_aa: CAMRRDTNSPLHF
clone_size: .; d_call: TRBD2; j_call: TRBJ2-1; v_call: TRBV28; cdr3_nt: TGTGCCAGCAGTTCTCAAGGGGTAGCGGGAGGGTCCTACAATGAGCAGTTCTTC; cdr3_aa: CASSSQGVAGGSYNEQFF
clone_size: .; d_call: TRBD1; j_call: TRBJ1-1; v_call: TRBV20-1; cdr3_nt: TGCAGTGCCTACCAACAGGGGCTGCAGGTCACTGAAGCTTTCTTT; cdr3_aa: CSAYQQGLQVTEAFF
clone_size: .; d_call: TRBD1; j_call: TRBJ1-1; v_call: TRBV29-1; cdr3_nt: TGCAGCGGCAGACAGGGATCGGGAGCTTTCTTT; cdr3_aa: CSGRQGSGAFF
clone_size: .; d_call: TRBD2; j_call: TRBJ2-5; v_call: TRBV27; cdr3_nt: TGTGCCAGCAGTTTTCTAGCGGAGGGAGAGACCCAGTACTTC; cdr3_aa: CASSFLAEGETQYF